This T cell receptor (beta chain) was sequenced in a study of human T cells and chemical hapten exposure. Per the germline V gene, CDR1 is MNHEY and CDR2 is SMNVEV (reference sequence). There are 15 residues in the CDR3. Trimming pared 3 bases from V and 6 bases from J, leaving 15 bases between. Individual cDNA molecules each carried unique molecular identifiers attached by the library. Original processing methods: Sampled TCR counts reached a median of around 94,000 per sample, with values ranging from about 23,224 to 690,600. From the 5' RACE reads, TCRdb called clonotypes with MiXCR, one entry per CDR3 protein. These V and J calls rely on TCRdb rather than the paper's analysis. Among under 150,000 distinct CDR3 sequences listed, approximately 20% were seen once. The total RNA was obtained from whole blood that was not fractionated. This clonotype has only a few counts.

This sequence joins TRBV27 and TRBJ1-5; D is unresolved. This clonotype was sampled from a human donor in good health. The CDR3 sequence is CASSLVGNIGQPQHF. In DNA, the CDR3 is TGTGCCAGCAGTTTGGTCGGAAATATTGGTCAGCCCCAGCATTTT.